A single sample gave rise to the 16 T cell receptor beta chains below, sequenced in a study of T cell responses to AZD1222 COVID-19 vaccine. Generated by immunoSEQ multiplex PCR, the TCRdb table keeps only in-frame clones and is missing some. The table shows some 40,000 clones, with about four fifths occurring only once. This specimen was peripheral blood, taken 28 days after the second dose of the MenACWY control vaccine. These receptors all stem from an adult who received the MenACWY meningococcal vaccine as a control.

CDR3: CASSLLGPTSPPYEQYF. As DNA, the CDR3 is TGTGCCAGCAGCTTACTGGGCCCGACAAGCCCCCCCTACGAGCAGTACTTC. V usage is TRBV7-3 and J usage is TRBJ2-7; D is uncertain. Germline V gene data show CDR1 as SGHTA and CDR2 as FQGTGA. This CDR3 contains 17 residues. The V gene lost 2 bases and the J gene lost 2 bases, with 19 bases spanning the gap.

This chain uses TRBV18 with TRBJ1-1; possible D gene TRBD1, 5 bases. CDR3 size: 15 residues. The germline V and J ends were trimmed by 0 bases and 4 bases, with 12 bases remaining between them. Germline V lookup: CDR1 KGHSH, CDR2 LQKENI. CDR3 sequence (DNA): TGTGCCAGCTCACCACCCAGAGGGACTTCCACTGAAGCTTTCTTT. Translation: CASSPPRGTSTEAFF.

The chain carries TRBV11-1 and TRBJ1-2; 7 positions agree with TRBD1. CDR3 length equals 16 residues. The V gene end was trimmed by 1 base and the J gene end by 6 bases; junction bases not matched to a gene: 11. Per the germline V gene, CDR1 is SGHAT and CDR2 is FQDESV (reference sequence). The CDR3 nucleotides read TGTGCCAGCAGCTTAGATCGAGGGGGCGCGCAGGATGGCTACACCTTC. It is translated as CASSLDRGGAQDGYTF.

V and J are TRBV2 and TRBJ1-2, with 9 bases identical to TRBD1. This CDR3 has 15 residues. Germline CDR1 is SNHLY and CDR2 is FYNNEI. J lost 6 bases, V lost 5 bases, and 10 bases had no gene match. CDR3 nucleotides: TGTGCCAGCAGTCCCGAGCCTACAGGGGGCGATGGCTACACCTTC. This translates into CASSPEPTGGDGYTF.

The rearrangement links TRBV4-2 to TRBJ2-1; 8 bases line up with TRBD2. The CDR3 sequence is 16 residues long. Germline trimming cut 6 bases from V and 2 bases from J; bases unmatched to any gene: 9. Germline loops: CDR1 LGHNA, CDR2 YNFKEQ. The CDR3 DNA reads TGTGCCAGCAGTCTGATAGCGGGAAGAACCTACAATGAGCAGTTCTTC. Translated: CASSLIAGRTYNEQFF.

This clone was seen more than once but under ten times. The CDR3 sequence: CASRPGTGVPYEQYF. Here the CDR3 DNA reads TGCGCCAGCCGCCCAGGGACAGGGGTTCCCTACGAGCAGTACTTC. V is TRBV5-1 and J is TRBJ2-7; 10 bases match TRBD1. The CDR3 contains 15 residues. CDR1 SGHRS and CDR2 YFSETQ come from the germline V gene. J was trimmed by 2 bases and V by 7 bases; bases with no gene match: 9. Full variable domain (outside the CDR3, taken from reference TRBV5-1 and TRBJ2-7): KAGVTQTPRYLIKTRGQQVTLSCSPISGHRSVSWYQQTPGQGLQFLFEYFSETQRNKGNFPGRFSGRQFSNSRSEMNVSTLELGDSALYLCASRPGTGVPYEQYFGPGTRLTVT.

This clone was counted many times. This chain links TRBV7-9 with TRBJ1-6, with D tentatively TRBD1 (6 bases). The CDR3 covers 16 residues. With 2 bases removed from V and 7 bases from J, the gap between germline ends came to 15 bases. CDR1 SEHNR and CDR2 FQNEAQ come from the germline V gene (reference sequence). CDR3 sequence: CASSLYGGGDNSPLHF. As DNA, the CDR3 is TGTGCCAGCAGCTTATATGGAGGGGGTGACAATTCACCCCTCCACTTT.

This chain connects TRBV6-1 to TRBJ2-1, with D unclear. V was trimmed by 1 base and J by 0 bases, leaving 7 bases between them. The CDR3 length is 15 residues. CDR1 MNHNS and CDR2 SASEGT come from the germline V gene. CDR3 sequence (DNA): TGTGCCAGCAGTGAAGGAAGAAGCTCCTACAATGAGCAGTTCTTC. Translation: CASSEGRSSYNEQFF.

This clone was seen once. V is TRBV16 and J is TRBJ1-5; 9 bases agree with TRBD1. Germline trimming cut 4 bases from V and 2 bases from J; bases unmatched to any gene: 12. The CDR3 has 18 amino acids. CDR1 is KGHSY and CDR2 is FQNENV in the germline V gene. The CDR3 here is CASSPYLVWDRGNQPQHF. DNA of the CDR3: TGTGCCAGCAGCCCATACCTTGTTTGGGACAGGGGCAATCAGCCCCAGCATTTT.

The gene calls are TRBV18 and TRBJ1-4; D not certain. V gave up 0 bases and J gave up 8 bases, with 13 bases separating them. Germline V CDR1 and CDR2: KGHSH, LQKENI. CDR3 length equals 15 residues. CDR3 protein: CASSPPSQAREKLFF. The CDR3 DNA sequence: TGTGCCAGCTCACCACCTAGCCAGGCCCGGGAAAAACTGTTTTTT.

Within the sample, this clone is medium-sized (0.01 to 0.1%). The chain links TRBV5-4 to TRBJ1-1; TRBD1 might be the D (5 bases). The CDR3 has 14 amino acids. V was pared by 0 bases and J by 4 bases, with 10 bases between. Germline CDR1 is SGHNT and CDR2 is YYREEE (reference sequence). CDR3 bases: TGTGCCAGCAGCTTGGGGCAGGGACGCACTGAAGCTTTCTTT. Its protein is CASSLGQGRTEAFF.

This chain links TRBV9 with TRBJ2-3; TRBD2 aligns across 8 bases. V lost 4 bases, J lost 2 bases, and 3 bases stayed unmatched. Germline values: CDR1 SGDLS, CDR2 YYNGEE. CDR3 length equals 14 residues. The CDR3 DNA is TGTGCCAGCAGCCCTAGCGGGTACACAGATACGCAGTATTTT. Protein sequence: CASSPSGYTDTQYF.

The chain is built from TRBV10-3 and TRBJ2-1, with TRBD2 matching over 9 bases. V shed 3 bases, J shed 5 bases, and the junction held 2 bases outside the gene matches. Looked up from germline, CDR1 is ENHRY and CDR2 is SYGVKD. CDR3 length: 14 residues. The CDR3 is CAISDLAGHNEQFF. The CDR3 bases are TGTGCCATCAGTGACCTAGCGGGGCACAATGAGCAGTTCTTC.

This chain joins TRBV6-5 and TRBJ2-2; D might be TRBD1 or TRBD2, each matching 5 bases. Looked up from germline, CDR1 is MNHEY and CDR2 is SVGAGI. The CDR3 spans 15 residues. The V end lost 2 bases, the J end lost 1 base, and 8 bases lay between the germline ends. The CDR3, as DNA: TGTGCCAGCAGTTACACGGGACGGAACACCGGGGAGCTGTTTTTT. This encodes CASSYTGRNTGELFF.

The V gene is TRBV24-1, the J gene TRBJ2-1; D is unresolved. Germline lookup yields CDR1 KGHDR and CDR2 SFDVKD. V was clipped by 9 bases and J by 10 bases, with 15 bases between them. The CDR3 contains 12 residues. CDR3 sequence: CATSSMGWEQFF. The CDR3 DNA follows: TGTGCCACCTCGAGTATGGGTTGGGAGCAGTTCTTC.

The rearrangement links TRBV7-6 to TRBJ1-2, with D possibly TRBD1 on 6 matching bases. This CDR3 has 15 residues. CDR1 is SGHVS, CDR2 FNYEAQ, per germline. V gave up 1 base and J gave up 4 bases, with 13 bases separating them. The CDR3 DNA follows: TGTGCCAGCAGCTTAGATCCGGGGGCGATCTATGGCTACACCTTC. Its translation: CASSLDPGAIYGYTF.